Following are 12 T cell receptor beta chains from one sample sequenced in a study of OX40 agonist ivuxolimab in advanced cancers. Produced via immunoSEQ multiplex PCR; TCRdb's table is partial and in-frame only. Of about 53,000 clones listed, roughly 90% were seen once; the top ten hold about 1.5%. Material: CD4+ or CD8+ T cells sorted from blood, obtained in a trial of the OX40 agonist ivuxolimab. These receptors all stem from an adult with an advanced solid tumor such as melanoma, head and neck, liver or kidney cancer.

The genes are TRBV5-4 and TRBJ2-7; 11 bases match TRBD2. Per the germline V gene, CDR1 is SGHNT and CDR2 is YYREEE (reference sequence). The CDR3 contains 14 residues. The V gene end was trimmed by 3 bases and the J gene end by 3 bases; junction bases not matched to a gene: 2. The CDR3 nucleotides are TGTGCCAGCAGCTCAGGGACTAGCGGCTACGAGCAGTACTTC. It yields the protein CASSSGTSGYEQYF.

Within the sample, this clone is medium-sized. This chain joins TRBV5-4 and TRBJ1-2, with TRBD1 matching 7 bases. The CDR3 covers 14 residues. Unmatched junction bases numbered 11, after V lost 6 bases and J lost 6 bases. CDR1 is SGHNT, CDR2 YYREEE, per germline (reference sequence). The CDR3, as DNA: TGTGCCAGCACCTCGCGGAGGGGGCCCGATGGCTACACCTTC. Its protein is CASTSRRGPDGYTF.

The chain has TRBV27 and TRBJ2-2; 9 bases are a match to TRBD1. CDR3 size: 15 residues. Per germline, CDR1 MNHEY and CDR2 SMNVEV (reference sequence). V shed 3 bases and J 5 bases; nucleotides not matched to a gene: 4. CDR3 residues: CASSLRTGVTGELFF. Here the CDR3 DNA reads TGTGCCAGCAGTTTGCGGACAGGGGTGACCGGGGAGCTGTTTTTT.

The CDR3 loop is CASSLGSEGYTF. The DNA for the CDR3 is TGTGCCAGCAGCTTGGGGTCAGAGGGCTACACCTTC. The chain carries TRBV7-9 and TRBJ1-2; D remains ambiguous. The CDR3 extends over 12 amino acids. Between the trimmed V and J ends, which lost 3 bases and 8 bases, there was a span of 10 bases. The germline gives CDR1 SEHNR, CDR2 FQNEAQ (reference sequence).

The rearrangement uses TRBV19 and TRBJ1-1; 7 nucleotides match TRBD1. Germline CDR1 reads LNHDA; CDR2 reads SQIVND (reference sequence). The V segment lost 7 bases and the J segment 0 bases; nucleotides outside the gene matches: 5. CDR3 length: 14 amino acids. CDR3 loop: CASTFDRVNTEAFF. The CDR3 coding sequence is TGTGCCAGTACCTTCGACAGGGTGAACACTGAAGCTTTCTTT.

The chain links TRBV5-1 to TRBJ2-1; 9 bases map to TRBD1. Trimming at V came to 2 bases and at J to 4 bases, leaving 4 bases not matched to a gene. This CDR3 spans 15 amino acids. Germline V gene lookup returns CDR1 SGHRS and CDR2 YFSETQ. CDR3 protein: CASSLLGQGYNEQFF. The CDR3 DNA reads TGCGCCAGCAGCTTACTGGGACAGGGATACAATGAGCAGTTCTTC.

The DNA of the CDR3 is TGCGCCAGCAGCTTGGCCGGGCAGAGCGGGGGGCAGTATTTT. Translation: CASSLAGQSGGQYF. The chain joins TRBV5-1 to TRBJ2-3; 8 positions agree with TRBD2. With 0 bases clipped from V and 11 bases from J, the junction kept 8 bases outside the gene matches. The germline V gene has CDR1 SGHRS and CDR2 YFSETQ. The CDR3 length is 14 residues.

The V gene is TRBV19, the J gene TRBJ2-6; D gene uncertain. The CDR3 covers 13 residues. Looked up from germline, CDR1 is LNHDA and CDR2 is SQIVND (reference sequence). Trimming took 4 bases from V and 6 from J, leaving 7 bases between them. CDR3 sequence reads: CASSTREANVLTF. CDR3 bases: TGTGCCAGTAGTACGCGCGAGGCCAACGTCCTGACTTTC.

The chain recombines TRBV27 with TRBJ2-3; 9 bases fit TRBD2. Germline CDR1 and CDR2: MNHEY and SMNVEV (reference sequence). Trimming took 8 bases from V and 6 from J; bases not matched to a gene: 9. CDR3 size: 14 residues. The CDR3 protein is CASGLAGRFDTQYF. In nucleotides, the CDR3 is TGTGCCAGCGGGCTAGCGGGAAGGTTCGATACGCAGTATTTT.

The sample holds a few counts of this clone. The rearrangement joins TRBV9 to TRBJ1-2; D gene unclear. Looked up from germline, CDR1 is SGDLS and CDR2 is YYNGEE. The CDR3 is made up of 15 amino acids. V was shortened by 6 bases and J by 0 bases, with 15 bases between the two germline ends. The CDR3 here is CASTLTGMTNYGYTF. In DNA, the CDR3 is TGTGCCAGCACCCTGACGGGGATGACTAACTATGGCTACACCTTC.

J is TRBJ1-2 and V is TRBV29-1; D unclear. The CDR3 length is 10 residues. Germline V gene data show CDR1 as SQVTM and CDR2 as ANQGSEA. V was trimmed by 7 bases and J by 3 bases, leaving 6 bases between them. For the CDR3, the DNA is TGCAGCGCTGAGGACTATGGCTACACCTTC. It yields the protein CSAEDYGYTF.

The chain recombines TRBV6-1 with TRBJ2-7; the D gene is possibly TRBD1 (6 bases). CDR3 length: 13 amino acids. Germline CDR1 and CDR2: MNHNS and SASEGT. V was shortened by 5 bases and J by 1 base, with 9 bases between the two germline ends. The CDR3 bases are TGTGCCAGCAGTACGACAGGATCCTACGAGCAGTACTTC. Translated: CASSTTGSYEQYF.